The TCR beta chain under discussion was sequenced for a study of metastatic and nonmetastatic thyroid tumors. The wider study: From malignant and benign thyroid patients, repertoires in blood and in tumor or nodule tissue were compared. Study observations and caveats: Reported TCR beta diversity, measured in blood and tumor, was significantly higher for malignant thyroid tumors than for benign nodules.

With regard to this clone: As yet, its antigen is unknown. One junction end does not reproduce the germline sequence, and a read error may be involved.

The length of the CDR3 is 15 residues. Germline CDR1 LGHDT, CDR2 YNNKEL (reference sequence). Ahead of thyroid surgery, no patient had received treatment of any kind. Source study methods: CDR3 was compared across clinicopathological groups, and the resulting differences were used to build a distant-metastasis classifier for papillary thyroid cancer. MiXCR reprocessed the PCR reads for TCRdb. The V and J calls here are based on TCRdb, not the publication. The sample lists tens of thousands of clones; 10% to 15% were seen once. This chain connects TRBV3-1 to TRBJ2-6; no definite D call. The clonotype comes from a female donor with papillary thyroid cancer or a benign thyroid nodule (not recorded which). Some clones in this sample may be carry-over from other donors' samples. Material: blood. The CDR3 loop reads CASSRVGSGTNVLTF. CDR3 bases: TGTGCCAGTAGTAGGGTGGGGTCTGGGACCAACGTCCTGACTTTC.